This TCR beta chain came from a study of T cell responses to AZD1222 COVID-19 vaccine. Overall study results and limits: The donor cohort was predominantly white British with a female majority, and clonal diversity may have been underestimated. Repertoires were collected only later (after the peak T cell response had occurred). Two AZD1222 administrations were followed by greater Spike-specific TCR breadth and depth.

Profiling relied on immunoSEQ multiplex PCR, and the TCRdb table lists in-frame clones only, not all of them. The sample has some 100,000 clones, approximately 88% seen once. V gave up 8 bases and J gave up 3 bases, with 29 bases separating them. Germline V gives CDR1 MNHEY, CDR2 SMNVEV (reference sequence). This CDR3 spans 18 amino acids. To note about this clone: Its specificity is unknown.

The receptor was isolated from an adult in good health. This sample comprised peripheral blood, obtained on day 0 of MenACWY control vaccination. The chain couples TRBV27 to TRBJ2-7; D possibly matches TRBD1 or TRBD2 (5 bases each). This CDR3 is CASPLPTKDRQYFYEQYF. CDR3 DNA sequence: TGTGCCAGCCCCCTCCCGACTAAAGACAGACAATACTTCTACGAGCAGTACTTC.